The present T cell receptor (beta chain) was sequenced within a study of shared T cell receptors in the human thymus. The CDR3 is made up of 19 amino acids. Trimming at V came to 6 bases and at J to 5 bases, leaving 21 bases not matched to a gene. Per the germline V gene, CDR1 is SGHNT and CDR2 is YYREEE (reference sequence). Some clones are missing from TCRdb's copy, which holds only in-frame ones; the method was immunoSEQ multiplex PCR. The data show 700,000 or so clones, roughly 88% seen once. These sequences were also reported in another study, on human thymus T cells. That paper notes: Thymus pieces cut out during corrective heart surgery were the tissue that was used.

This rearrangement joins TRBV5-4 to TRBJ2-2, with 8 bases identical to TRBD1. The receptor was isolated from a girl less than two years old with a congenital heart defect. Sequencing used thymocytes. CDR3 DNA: TGTGCCAGCAACATACCGGACAGGGCAAGGTCTAGGGATACCGGGGAGCTGTTTTTT. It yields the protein CASNIPDRARSRDTGELFF.